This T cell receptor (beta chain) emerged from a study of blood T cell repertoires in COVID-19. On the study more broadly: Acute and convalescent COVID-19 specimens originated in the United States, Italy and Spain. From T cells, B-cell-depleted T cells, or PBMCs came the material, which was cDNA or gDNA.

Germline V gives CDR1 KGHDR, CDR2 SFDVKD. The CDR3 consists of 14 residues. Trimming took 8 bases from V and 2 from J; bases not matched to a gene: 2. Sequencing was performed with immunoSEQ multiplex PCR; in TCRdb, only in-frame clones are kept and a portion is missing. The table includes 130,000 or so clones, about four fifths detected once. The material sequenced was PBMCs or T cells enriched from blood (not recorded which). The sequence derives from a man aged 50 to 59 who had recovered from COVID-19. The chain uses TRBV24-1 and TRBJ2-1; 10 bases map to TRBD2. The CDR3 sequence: CATKSGGAYNEQFF. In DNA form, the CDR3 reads TGTGCCACCAAAAGCGGGGGGGCCTACAATGAGCAGTTCTTC.